These 25 T cell receptor beta chains originate from one sample sequenced in a study of cytomegalovirus exposure and HLA in healthy donors. PCR involved 60 Vbeta and 13 Jbeta primers. Using immunoSEQ multiplex PCR, the repertoire was profiled, and TCRdb retains in-frame clones only, with some absent. The sample shows over 150,000 clones, roughly 80% of them seen only once. The sequenced material came from PBMCs. These receptors were taken from a man under 40 in good health and CMV-seropositive.

There are a few counts of this clone. This chain uses TRBV5-6 with TRBJ2-7, with 7 bases matching TRBD1. The germline CDR1 and CDR2 sequences are SGHDT and YYEEEE. The CDR3 spans 15 residues. Germline trimming cut 0 bases from V and 4 bases from J; bases unmatched to any gene: 7. CDR3 region: CASSLASGQLYEQYF. The CDR3 region has the DNA TGTGCCAGCAGCTTGGCCTCGGGACAGCTATACGAGCAGTACTTC.

Points on this clone: This specimen includes other DNA sequences encoding the same CDR3. This rearrangement joins TRBV5-1 to TRBJ2-7; D uncertain. The CDR3 contains 11 residues. Trimming shortened V by 0 bases and J by 6 bases, and 4 bases separated the two germline ends. Germline CDR1 is SGHRS and CDR2 is YFSETQ. This CDR3 reads CASSLAGEQYF. The CDR3 DNA sequence: TGCGCCAGCAGCTTGGCGGGCGAGCAGTACTTC. Drawing the rest from reference TRBV5-1 and TRBJ2-7, the complete variable domain is KAGVTQTPRYLIKTRGQQVTLSCSPISGHRSVSWYQQTPGQGLQFLFEYFSETQRNKGNFPGRFSGRQFSNSRSEMNVSTLELGDSALYLCASSLAGEQYFGPGTRLTVT.

J is TRBJ1-4 and V is TRBV29-1, with D perhaps matching TRBD1 (5 bases). The ends were cut back, 4 bases at V and 4 bases at J, with 13 bases in the middle. The CDR3 is made up of 14 amino acids. In germline, CDR1 is SQVTM, CDR2 ANQGSEA. The CDR3, as DNA: TGCAGCGTTGTGGGGGGATGGAGTAATGAAAAACTGTTTTTT. Encoded protein: CSVVGGWSNEKLFF.

The genes are TRBV20-1 and TRBJ2-7; D not certain. CDR1 and CDR2 from the germline V gene are DFQATT and SNEGSKA (reference sequence). Trimming removed 5 bases from V and 4 bases from J, with 9 bases in between. The length of the CDR3 is 11 residues. DNA for the CDR3: TGCAGTGCTCCACTTGCGTACGAGCAGTACTTC. It yields the protein CSAPLAYEQYF.

This sequence joins TRBV19 and TRBJ2-3; 10 positions match TRBD2. V shed 3 bases and J 0 bases; nucleotides not matched to a gene: 3. Germline lookup yields CDR1 LNHDA and CDR2 SQIVND (reference sequence). The CDR3 spans 16 residues. CDR3 loop: CASSIDSGGSTDTQYF. Here the CDR3 DNA reads TGTGCCAGTAGTATCGATAGCGGGGGGAGCACAGATACGCAGTATTTT.

The V call is TRBV7-2, the J call TRBJ2-5, with TRBD2 matching 16 bases. The CDR3 sequence is 18 residues long. J gave up 7 bases and V 5 bases, and 13 bases lay outside the gene matches. Germline V CDR1 and CDR2: SGHTA, FQGNSA. CDR3 in amino acids: CASSLPTGTSGGAGTQYF. The CDR3 nucleotides are TGTGCCAGCAGCCTTCCGACCGGGACTAGCGGGGGGGCGGGGACCCAGTACTTC. The variable domain in full, completed from reference TRBV7-2 and TRBJ2-5, reads GAGVSQSPSNKVTEKGKDVELRCDPISGHTALYWYRQSLGQGLEFLIYFQGNSAPDKSGLPSDRFSAERTGGSVSTLTIQRTQQEDSAVYLCASSLPTGTSGGAGTQYFGPGTRLLVL.

The chain links TRBV27 to TRBJ2-2; tentatively, D is TRBD2 (6 bases). Germline V CDR1 and CDR2: MNHEY, SMNVEV (reference sequence). The length of the CDR3 is 15 residues. V was shortened by 6 bases and J by 7 bases, with 18 bases between the two germline ends. CDR3 nucleotide sequence: TGTGCCAGCAGCCCGGAGGGTGTGGGGCACGGGGAGCTGTTTTTT. This gives the protein CASSPEGVGHGELFF.

The V gene is TRBV19, the J gene TRBJ2-5; the D gene is possibly TRBD1 (5 bases). V lost 5 bases, J lost 4 bases, and 11 bases lay in between. The V gene's germline CDR1 is LNHDA and CDR2 SQIVND (reference sequence). The CDR3 contains 13 residues. Here the CDR3 reads CASSPRTRETQYF. The CDR3 coding sequence is TGTGCCAGTAGTCCACGGACAAGAGAGACCCAGTACTTC.

The rearrangement joins TRBV4-2 to TRBJ2-7; TRBD2 agrees at 9 bases. The germline V gene encodes CDR1 LGHNA and CDR2 YNFKEQ. This CDR3 has 15 amino acids. J gave up 7 bases and V 5 bases, and 12 bases lay outside the gene matches. The chain's CDR3 is CASSASEGGGEEQYF. The CDR3, as DNA: TGTGCCAGCAGCGCCTCCGAAGGCGGGGGGGAGGAGCAGTACTTC.

Of note for this clone: An end of the junction differs from the germline gene, which may be a read error. The chain joins TRBV2 to TRBJ1-5; D might be TRBD1 (6 bases). There are 16 residues in the CDR3. CDR1 is SNHLY, CDR2 FYNNEI, per germline. This CDR3 is CASSHTGTNSNRPQHF. Written as DNA, the CDR3 is TGTGCCAGCAGTCACACCGGGACAAATAGCAATCGGCCCCAGCATTTT.

Only one count was recorded for this clone. V gene TRBV7-2 combines with J gene TRBJ2-3, with 7 bases matching TRBD2. The germline V gene has CDR1 SGHTA and CDR2 FQGNSA. V was clipped by 5 bases and J by 7 bases; unmatched bases: 3. There are 12 residues in the CDR3. CDR3 protein: CASSDGRNTQYF. Written as DNA, the CDR3 is TGTGCCAGCAGCGACGGGAGGAATACGCAGTATTTT.

CDR3: CASSQYTSGNTGELFF. As DNA, the CDR3 is TGCGCCAGCAGCCAATATACTAGCGGGAACACCGGGGAGCTGTTTTTT. V usage is TRBV4-1 and J usage is TRBJ2-2; TRBD2 matches at 8 bases. The CDR3 consists of 16 residues. Germline V lookup: CDR1 MGHRA, CDR2 YSYEKL. With 2 bases clipped from V and 1 base from J, the junction kept 3 bases outside the gene matches.

The genes are TRBV30 and TRBJ1-1; TRBD1 matches 8 bases. V trimming: 7 bases; J trimming: 0 bases; junction bases outside the gene matches: 16. Germline V CDR1 and CDR2: GTSNPN, SVGIG (reference sequence). CDR3 length: 17 residues. The CDR3 bases are TGTGCCTCAAAATCCCAGGGGGCGAGTGGCATGAACACTGAAGCTTTCTTT. It encodes CASKSQGASGMNTEAFF.

As to this clone: The same CDR3 can be traced to other DNA sequences in this sample. V is TRBV5-4 and J is TRBJ2-7; D might be TRBD1 (6 bases). Germline CDR1 is SGHNT and CDR2 is YYREEE (reference sequence). There are 14 residues in the CDR3. The V end lost 0 bases, the J end lost 3 bases, and 10 bases lay between the germline ends. CDR3 protein: CASSLGGGGYEQYF. The CDR3 DNA follows: TGTGCCAGCAGCTTGGGTGGGGGCGGCTACGAGCAGTACTTC.

The chain combines TRBV10-3 with TRBJ2-5; 11 positions agree with TRBD2. The CDR3 runs 14 residues. CDR1 ENHRY and CDR2 SYGVKD come from the germline V gene. The V and J ends lost 10 bases and 3 bases, in that order; junction bases with no gene match: 7. CDR3 DNA: TGTGCCACGACCAAGGGACTAGCGGAAGAGACCCAGTACTTC. Protein sequence: CATTKGLAEETQYF.

V is TRBV30 and J is TRBJ2-7, with 8 nucleotides matching TRBD1. This CDR3 comprises 11 residues. V was pared by 5 bases and J by 7 bases, with 4 bases of the junction left unmatched. Germline CDR1 is GTSNPN and CDR2 is SVGIG (reference sequence). For the CDR3, the DNA is TGTGCCTGGGGACAGGGTGGGGAGCAGTACTTC. Protein: CAWGQGGEQYF.

The rearrangement links TRBV6-1 to TRBJ2-7; tentative D call: TRBD2 (6 bases). Trimming stripped 0 bases from V and 3 bases from J, with 21 bases between. This CDR3 comprises 18 residues. Germline V CDR1 and CDR2: MNHNS, SASEGT. CDR3 coding DNA: TGTGCCAGCAGTGAAGCGCTCGGGGACGGAGGGAACTACTACGAGCAGTACTTC. Translated, it gives CASSEALGDGGNYYEQYF.

V gene TRBV6-5 combines with J gene TRBJ1-4, with a tentative D call TRBD1 (6 bases). Trimming took off 6 bases at V and 4 bases at J, with 12 bases between the two ends. Per the germline V gene, CDR1 is MNHEY and CDR2 is SVGAGI. This CDR3 comprises 14 residues. The CDR3 DNA sequence: TGTGCCAGCAGGGTCCGGGACAATAATGAAAAACTGTTTTTT. Translation gives CASRVRDNNEKLFF.

The chain carries TRBV6-1 and TRBJ2-3, with TRBD2 matching 14 bases. The V gene's germline CDR1 is MNHNS and CDR2 SASEGT. J was trimmed by 1 base and V by 6 bases; bases with no gene match: 0. This CDR3 is 15 amino acids long. The CDR3 loop is CASRGLAGGTDTQYF. The CDR3 region has the DNA TGTGCCAGCAGGGGACTAGCGGGGGGCACAGATACGCAGTATTTT.

The J gene is TRBJ1-2, the V gene TRBV30; a weak D match, TRBD1 (5 bases). Germline V gene lookup returns CDR1 GTSNPN and CDR2 SVGIG (reference sequence). Trimming removed 2 bases from V and 5 bases from J, with 12 bases in between. The CDR3 is made up of 13 amino acids. For the CDR3, the DNA is TGTGCCTGGAGTACGCTGGGGGGGTATGGCTACACCTTC. It specifies CAWSTLGGYGYTF.

This clone appeared a few times. The gene calls are TRBV19 and TRBJ1-1; D possibly corresponds to TRBD1 (5 bases). V dropped 1 base and J dropped 0 bases, with 12 bases sitting between them. Germline lookup yields CDR1 LNHDA and CDR2 SQIVND (reference sequence). The CDR3 loop spans 16 amino acids. CDR3 amino acids: CASSIGGGALNTEAFF. The CDR3 nucleotides are TGTGCCAGTAGTATAGGGGGAGGGGCCCTGAACACTGAAGCTTTCTTT.

This chain joins TRBV7-2 and TRBJ1-5; unclear D gene. Looked up from germline, CDR1 is SGHTA and CDR2 is FQGNSA. The CDR3 covers 15 residues. Trimming stripped 5 bases from V and 0 bases from J, with 11 bases between. The chain's CDR3 is CASSRNAGSNQPQHF. The DNA for the CDR3 is TGTGCCAGCAGCCGAAATGCGGGTAGCAATCAGCCCCAGCATTTT.

The chain links TRBV5-4 to TRBJ2-7, with 7 bases fitting TRBD1. The CDR3 runs to 14 residues. The junction had 6 bases not matched to a gene; V was cut back by 2 bases and J by 4 bases. Germline values: CDR1 SGHNT, CDR2 YYREEE (reference sequence). The CDR3 protein is CASSFETGNYEQYF. DNA of the CDR3: TGTGCCAGCAGCTTTGAGACAGGGAATTACGAGCAGTACTTC.

The V call is TRBV7-9, the J call TRBJ2-5, with 12 bases fitting TRBD2. The junction had 6 bases not matched to a gene; V was cut back by 5 bases and J by 5 bases. The CDR3 sequence is 15 residues long. Germline V gene lookup returns CDR1 SEHNR and CDR2 FQNEAQ (reference sequence). The CDR3 nucleotides are TGTGCCAGCAGCCCCCTAGCGGGGGGGTGGGAGACCCAGTACTTC. This translates into CASSPLAGGWETQYF.

This sequence joins TRBV29-1 and TRBJ2-7; 11 nucleotides agree with TRBD1. With V trimmed by 7 bases and J by 1 base, 6 bases remained unmatched. There are 14 residues in the CDR3. Per germline, CDR1 SQVTM and CDR2 ANQGSEA. CDR3 in DNA: TGCAGCGGAACCGGGACAGGGGGATCCTACGAGCAGTACTTC. It specifies CSGTGTGGSYEQYF.